These 21 T cell receptor beta chains originate from one sample sequenced in a study of OX40 agonist ivuxolimab in advanced cancers. TCRdb keeps only in-frame clones here, not all; method: immunoSEQ multiplex PCR. The sample has 90,000 to 100,000 clones, approximately 85% seen once. The sample here was CD4+ or CD8+ T cells sorted from blood, taken in a trial of the OX40 agonist ivuxolimab. These receptors originate from an adult with an advanced solid tumor such as melanoma, head and neck, liver or kidney cancer.

This clone has just one count. CDR3 nucleotides: TGTGCCAGCACTAGACAGGGAAAAACCTACGAGCAGTACTTC. Encoded protein: CASTRQGKTYEQYF. This rearrangement joins TRBV6-5 to TRBJ2-5; 7 bases agree with TRBD1. Near its end, the DNA agrees better with TRBJ2-7, so the J call may be wrong. Germline V CDR1 and CDR2: MNHEY, SVGAGI. This CDR3 spans 14 amino acids.

The chain couples TRBV5-4 to TRBJ2-7; 9 bases match TRBD1. This CDR3 contains 14 residues. Germline V gene data show CDR1 as SGHNT and CDR2 as YYREEE (reference sequence). The junction had 6 bases not matched to a gene; V was cut back by 5 bases and J by 3 bases. The CDR3 loop is CASSSQGAFYEQYF. CDR3 DNA sequence: TGTGCCAGCAGTTCACAGGGGGCATTCTACGAGCAGTACTTC.

The chain has TRBV4-1 and TRBJ2-3; 7 bases are a match to TRBD2. Looked up from germline, CDR1 is MGHRA and CDR2 is YSYEKL. The CDR3 loop spans 15 amino acids. With 4 bases clipped from V and 6 bases from J, the junction kept 10 bases outside the gene matches. Written as DNA, the CDR3 is TGCGCCAGCAGCCGCCCCGGGAGGCGGGCCGATACGCAGTATTTT. Amino acid sequence: CASSRPGRRADTQYF.

This clone was seen only a few times. The rearrangement joins TRBV6-1 to TRBJ2-2; 7 nucleotides match TRBD1. Germline assignment: CDR1 MNHNS and CDR2 SASEGT. J lost 3 bases, V lost 2 bases, and 6 bases had no gene match. The CDR3 has 16 amino acids. The CDR3 DNA is TGTGCCAGCAGTGAAAGAGGGGGCGGTGACACCGGGGAGCTGTTTTTT. Translated, it gives CASSERGGGDTGELFF.

This rearrangement joins TRBV6-1 to TRBJ1-5; tentatively, D is TRBD1 (6 bases). The CDR3 runs to 13 residues. The germline V and J ends were trimmed by 8 bases and 2 bases, with 10 bases remaining between them. Per the germline V gene, CDR1 is MNHNS and CDR2 is SASEGT. This CDR3 is CASLGAGNQPQHF. DNA of the CDR3: TGTGCCAGCCTGGGGGCGGGCAATCAGCCCCAGCATTTT.

This chain links TRBV28 with TRBJ2-3; D unclear. CDR1 MDHEN and CDR2 SYDVKM come from the germline V gene. CDR3 size: 12 residues. V was pared by 3 bases and J by 4 bases, with 5 bases between. This CDR3 is CASSFFSDTQYF. The CDR3 region has the DNA TGTGCCAGCAGTTTTTTTTCAGATACGCAGTATTTT.

The genes are TRBV7-8 and TRBJ2-2, with D hard to call. The germline gives CDR1 SGHVS, CDR2 FQNEAQ. The CDR3 is 15 residues long. V was pared by 5 bases and J by 4 bases, with 14 bases between. CDR3 sequence (DNA): TGTGCCAGCAGCCATGGATGGAGTGGCACCGGGGAGCTGTTTTTT. This sequence encodes CASSHGWSGTGELFF.

The V gene is TRBV7-9, the J gene TRBJ2-7; tentatively, D is TRBD2 (5 bases). CDR1 and CDR2 from the germline V gene are SEHNR and FQNEAQ (reference sequence). The length of the CDR3 is 15 residues. V was trimmed by 5 bases and J by 4 bases, leaving 18 bases between them. CDR3 bases: TGTGCCAGCAGCCAGAGGAGCGGATACCGTTACGAGCAGTACTTC. This gives the protein CASSQRSGYRYEQYF. Full variable domain (missing parts from reference TRBV7-9 and TRBJ2-7): DTGVSQNPRHKITKRGQNVTFRCDPISEHNRLYWYRQTLGQGPEFLTYFQNEAQLEKSRLLSDRFSAERPKGSFSTLEIQRTEQGDSAMYLCASSQRSGYRYEQYFGPGTRLTVT.

This chain joins TRBV28 and TRBJ1-6; D is ambiguous. Germline CDR1 MDHEN, CDR2 SYDVKM. The ends were cut back, 6 bases at V and 7 bases at J, with 7 bases in the middle. The CDR3 covers 12 residues. The chain's CDR3 is CASSEGNSPLHF. In nucleotides, the CDR3 is TGTGCCAGCAGCGAGGGAAATTCACCCCTCCACTTT. Combining the CDR3 with reference TRBV28 and TRBJ1-6 gives the whole variable domain DVKVTQSSRYLVKRTGEKVFLECVQDMDHENMFWYRQDPGLGLRLIYFSYDVKMKEKGDIPEGYSVSREKKERFSLILESASTNQTSMYLCASSEGNSPLHFGNGTRLTVT.

The J gene is TRBJ2-1, the V gene TRBV28; tentatively, D is TRBD1 (5 bases). V was shortened by 6 bases and J by 9 bases, with 12 bases between the two germline ends. The CDR3 is 12 amino acids. Germline CDR1 and CDR2: MDHEN and SYDVKM. DNA for the CDR3: TGTGCCAGCAGCTGGGGCTCACCTGAGCAGTTCTTC. Translated: CASSWGSPEQFF. The full variable domain, with the rest looked up from reference TRBV28 and TRBJ2-1, is DVKVTQSSRYLVKRTGEKVFLECVQDMDHENMFWYRQDPGLGLRLIYFSYDVKMKEKGDIPEGYSVSREKKERFSLILESASTNQTSMYLCASSWGSPEQFFGPGTRLTVL.

The chain combines TRBV7-9 with TRBJ2-7, with 7 positions matching TRBD2. V shed 2 bases and J 5 bases; nucleotides not matched to a gene: 6. The length of the CDR3 is 14 residues. Germline CDR1 and CDR2: SEHNR and FQNEAQ (reference sequence). CDR3 nucleotide sequence: TGTGCCAGCAGCTTATATAGGGGAGGGGACGAGCAGTACTTC. As protein: CASSLYRGGDEQYF. The full variable domain, rest sourced from reference TRBV7-9 and TRBJ2-7, is DTGVSQNPRHKITKRGQNVTFRCDPISEHNRLYWYRQTLGQGPEFLTYFQNEAQLEKSRLLSDRFSAERPKGSFSTLEIQRTEQGDSAMYLCASSLYRGGDEQYFGPGTRLTVT.

V is TRBV6-1 and J is TRBJ2-7, with D uncertain. The CDR3 contains 15 residues. The germline V gene has CDR1 MNHNS and CDR2 SASEGT. V lost 0 bases, J lost 3 bases, and 12 bases lay in between. The CDR3: CASSEASFVSYEQYF. Here the CDR3 DNA reads TGTGCCAGCAGTGAAGCTAGTTTCGTGAGCTACGAGCAGTACTTC.

The V gene is TRBV30, the J gene TRBJ2-5, with D tentatively TRBD1 or TRBD2 (5 bases each). The CDR3 sequence is 14 residues long. The V gene lost 7 bases and the J gene lost 2 bases, with 17 bases spanning the gap. The germline V gene has CDR1 GTSNPN and CDR2 SVGIG (reference sequence). This chain's CDR3 is CAYTLEGIQETQYF. As DNA, the CDR3 is TGTGCCTACACCTTAGAGGGGATTCAAGAGACCCAGTACTTC.

This clone was counted a few times. The V gene is TRBV6-6, the J gene TRBJ2-1; D is undetermined. Germline V gene data show CDR1 as MNHNY and CDR2 as SVGAGI (reference sequence). CDR3 length: 13 amino acids. Trimming stripped 2 bases from V and 8 bases from J, with 10 bases between. CDR3 residues: CASSYPPSDEQFF. CDR3 DNA sequence: TGTGCCAGCAGTTACCCCCCGTCGGATGAGCAGTTCTTC.

This rearrangement joins TRBV7-9 to TRBJ1-4; D gene uncertain. The V and J ends lost 6 bases and 12 bases respectively, with 11 bases between them. Germline CDR1 SEHNR, CDR2 FQNEAQ (reference sequence). CDR3 length: 11 amino acids. This chain's CDR3 is CASRSTGELFF. As DNA, the CDR3 is TGTGCCAGCAGGTCAACCGGGGAACTGTTTTTT.

The chain recombines TRBV11-3 with TRBJ2-5; 8 bases match TRBD1. The germline V gene has CDR1 SGHNT and CDR2 YENEEA. The junction had 6 bases not matched to a gene; V was cut back by 2 bases and J by 4 bases. This CDR3 region has 15 residues. CDR3 DNA sequence: TGTGCCAGCAGCTTACGCAGGGGGCGAAGAGAGACCCAGTACTTC. Translating gives CASSLRRGRRETQYF.

CDR3 region: CASSYSTNQDYEQYF. Here the CDR3 DNA reads TGTGCCAGCAGTTACTCCACCAACCAGGACTACGAGCAGTACTTC. The V call is TRBV6-6, the J call TRBJ2-7, with no clear D. This CDR3 region has 15 residues. Trimming stripped 0 bases from V and 3 bases from J, with 12 bases between. From germline, CDR1 is MNHNY and CDR2 SVGAGI (reference sequence).

J is TRBJ2-6 and V is TRBV5-8; a possible D gene is TRBD2 (6 bases). Germline assignment: CDR1 SGHTS and CDR2 YDEGEE. V lost 2 bases to trimming and J lost 0 bases, with 12 bases between them. This CDR3 comprises 17 residues. The CDR3 protein is CASSLGTFTSGANVLTF. CDR3 in DNA: TGTGCCAGCAGCTTAGGGACTTTTACCTCTGGGGCCAACGTCCTGACTTTC.

The CDR3 coding sequence is TGTGCCAGCAGTTTAACTTCGATGGCTGAAGCTTTCTTT. It translates to CASSLTSMAEAFF. The chain carries TRBV28 and TRBJ1-1, with no clear D. V was pared by 2 bases and J by 6 bases, with 10 bases between. The CDR3 spans 13 residues. Germline V gives CDR1 MDHEN, CDR2 SYDVKM.

V and J are TRBV15 and TRBJ2-1; D could derive from TRBD1 or TRBD2 (7 bases each). The germline V and J ends were trimmed by 1 base and 6 bases, with 19 bases remaining between them. The CDR3 contains 17 residues. Germline CDR1 LNHNV, CDR2 YYDKDF (reference sequence). In DNA form, the CDR3 reads TGTGCCACCAGCAGAGGCCCCGGGGGCAGGGGGGGCAATGAGCAGTTCTTC. It is translated as CATSRGPGGRGGNEQFF.

V usage is TRBV7-9 and J usage is TRBJ2-7, with D unclear. Looked up from germline, CDR1 is SEHNR and CDR2 is FQNEAQ (reference sequence). The V end was cut by 5 bases, the J end by 11 bases, with 13 bases between. This CDR3 is built from 11 residues. The CDR3 region has the DNA TGTGCCAGCAGCCCGGGCCTAATGGAGTACTTC. It encodes CASSPGLMEYF.